One T cell receptor beta chain is described in this entry. The data were taken from a study of blood T cell repertoires in COVID-19. In the original analysis: Estimation of nucleated cell counts relied on the amplification of reference gene primers. Using immunoSEQ multiplex PCR, the repertoire was profiled, and TCRdb retains in-frame clones only, with some absent. The V and J calls and clone size are taken from that table; D and trimming were inferred from the DNA. Among some 310,000 clones listed, around 89% were seen once. This clonotype was obtained from a woman aged 40 to 50 with COVID-19, enrolled during active disease. The specimen sequenced was peripheral blood.

The CDR3 is CASSVNDRTDQPQHF. CDR3 nucleotides: TGTGCCAGCAGCGTAAACGACCGGACAGATCAGCCCCAGCATTTT. The V and J genes are TRBV9 and TRBJ1-5; tentatively, D is TRBD1 (6 bases). This CDR3 has 15 residues. Germline V CDR1 and CDR2: SGDLS, YYNGEE. Trimming shortened V by 1 base and J by 5 bases, and 13 bases separated the two germline ends.